This entry lists 2 T cell receptor beta chains sequenced from one sample in a study of immune heterogeneity within non-small cell lung tumors. Using 32 V and 13 J primers, multiplex PCR amplified TCR beta CDR3. TCRdb redid the calling of the multiplex PCR reads with MiXCR, one entry per CDR3 protein. The table records some 4,400 distinct CDR3 sequences, 36% of them present only once. Template came from bulk tumor genomic DNA, at roughly 600 ng per sample. Several widely spaced biopsies per primary tumor were taken during surgery. Patients went through curative surgery, and their non-small cell lung cancer was untreated and newly diagnosed. Sequencing was performed on lung tumor tissue. The receptors were gathered from a woman in her forties or fifties with non-small cell lung cancer.

A note on this clonotype: Given a much more abundant clone one base away, this may be a read error. The chain combines TRBV5-1 with TRBJ2-7, with D unclear. The CDR3 extends over 13 amino acids. Trimming cost V 0 bases and J 4 bases, with 8 bases left between them. CDR1 is SGHRS, CDR2 YFSETQ, per germline. The CDR3 DNA follows: TGCGCCAGCAGCTTGGACGGTAGGTACGAGCAGTACTTC. Its protein product is CASSLDGRYEQYF.

J is TRBJ2-7 and V is TRBV19; D could derive from TRBD1 or TRBD2 (6 bases each). Trimming took 9 bases from V and 4 from J, leaving 22 bases between them. The CDR3 consists of 15 residues. Germline loops: CDR1 LNHDA, CDR2 SQIVND (reference sequence). The CDR3 loop reads CASSFRGAGRYEQYF. The CDR3 DNA reads TGTGCCAGCAGCTTTAGGGGGGCCGGAAGGTACGAGCAGTACTTC.